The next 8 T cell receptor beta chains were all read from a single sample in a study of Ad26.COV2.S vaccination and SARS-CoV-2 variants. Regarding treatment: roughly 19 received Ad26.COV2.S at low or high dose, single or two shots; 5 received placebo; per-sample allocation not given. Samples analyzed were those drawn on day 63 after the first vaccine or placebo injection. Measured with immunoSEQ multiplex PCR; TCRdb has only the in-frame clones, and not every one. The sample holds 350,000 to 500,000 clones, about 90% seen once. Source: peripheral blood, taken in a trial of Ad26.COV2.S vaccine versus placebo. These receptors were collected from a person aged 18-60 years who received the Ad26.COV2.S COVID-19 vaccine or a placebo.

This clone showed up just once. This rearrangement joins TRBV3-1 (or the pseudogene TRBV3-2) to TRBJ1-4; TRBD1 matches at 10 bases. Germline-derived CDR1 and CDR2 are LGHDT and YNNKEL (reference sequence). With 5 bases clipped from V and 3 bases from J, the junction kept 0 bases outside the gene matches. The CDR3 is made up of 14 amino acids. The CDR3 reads CASSGQGANEKLFF. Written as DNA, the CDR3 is TGTGCCAGCAGCGGACAGGGGGCTAATGAAAAACTGTTTTTT.

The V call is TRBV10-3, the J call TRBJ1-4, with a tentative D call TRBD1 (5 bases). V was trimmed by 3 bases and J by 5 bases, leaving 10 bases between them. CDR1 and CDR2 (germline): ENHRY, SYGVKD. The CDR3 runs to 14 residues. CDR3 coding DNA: TGTGCCATCAGTGACAGTCAGGGAAATGAAAAACTGTTTTTT. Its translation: CAISDSQGNEKLFF.

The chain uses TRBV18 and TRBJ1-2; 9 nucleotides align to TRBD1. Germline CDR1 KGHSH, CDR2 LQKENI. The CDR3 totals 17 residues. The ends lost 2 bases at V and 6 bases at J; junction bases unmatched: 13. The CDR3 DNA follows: TGTGCCAGCTCACCAATTCTAGGGACAGGGATCTATGATGGCTACACCTTC. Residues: CASSPILGTGIYDGYTF.

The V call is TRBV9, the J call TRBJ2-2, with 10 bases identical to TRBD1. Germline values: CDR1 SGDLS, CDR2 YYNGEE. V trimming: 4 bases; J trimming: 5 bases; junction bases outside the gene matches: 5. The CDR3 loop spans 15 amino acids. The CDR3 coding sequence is TGTGCCAGCAGCATCGGGACAGGGGAAACCGGGGAGCTGTTTTTT. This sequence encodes CASSIGTGETGELFF. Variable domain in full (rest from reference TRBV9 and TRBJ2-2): DSGVTQTPKHLITATGQRVTLRCSPRSGDLSVYWYQQSLDQGLQFLIQYYNGEERAKGNILERFSAQQFPDLHSELNLSSLELGDSALYFCASSIGTGETGELFFGEGSRLTVL.

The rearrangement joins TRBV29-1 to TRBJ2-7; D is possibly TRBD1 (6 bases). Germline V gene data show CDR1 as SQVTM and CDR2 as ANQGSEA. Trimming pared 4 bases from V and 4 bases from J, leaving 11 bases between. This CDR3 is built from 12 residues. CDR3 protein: CSVGTDNYEQYF. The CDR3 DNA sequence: TGCAGCGTTGGGACAGACAATTACGAGCAGTACTTC.

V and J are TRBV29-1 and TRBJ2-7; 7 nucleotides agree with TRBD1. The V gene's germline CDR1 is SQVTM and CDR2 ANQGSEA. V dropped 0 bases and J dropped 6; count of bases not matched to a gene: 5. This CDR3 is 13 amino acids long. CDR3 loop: CSVEEGGWGEQYF. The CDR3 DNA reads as TGCAGCGTTGAAGAAGGGGGCTGGGGCGAGCAGTACTTC.

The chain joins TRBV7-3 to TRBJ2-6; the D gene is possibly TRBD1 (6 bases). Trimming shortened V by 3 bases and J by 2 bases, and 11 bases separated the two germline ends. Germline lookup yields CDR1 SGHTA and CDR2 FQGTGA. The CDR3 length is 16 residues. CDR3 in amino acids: CASSLEQGTGANVLTF. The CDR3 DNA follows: TGTGCCAGCAGCTTGGAACAGGGAACTGGGGCCAACGTCCTGACTTTC.

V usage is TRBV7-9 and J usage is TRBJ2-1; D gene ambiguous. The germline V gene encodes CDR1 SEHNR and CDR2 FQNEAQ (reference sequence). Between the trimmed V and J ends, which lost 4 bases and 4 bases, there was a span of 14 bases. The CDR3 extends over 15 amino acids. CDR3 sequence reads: CASSSDLTIYNEQFF. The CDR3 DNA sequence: TGTGCCAGCAGCTCCGACCTAACCATATACAATGAGCAGTTCTTC.